The 27 T cell receptor beta chains below come from one sample, sequenced in a study of a mutant IDH1 vaccine in newly diagnosed glioma (dated by TCRdb to the early 2020s). Libraries were made using the immunoSEQ multiplex PCR assay. The immuneACCESS repertoire file appears here via TCRdb, limited to in-frame rearrangements. These files lack a portion of the clones; in checked studies, under half of the deficit traces to unresolved V genes, and the cause of the others is not known. This sample is represented by about 65,000 clones; 70% to 90% of them were singletons. The ten largest clones add up to 4% of the sample. The antigens these receptors bind are not known. The sample's time point label, in plain terms: week 23, last vaccination. Every vaccine dose consisted of 300 ug of a 20-mer mutant IDH1 peptide in Montanide, administered subcutaneously together with topical imiquimod. The sequencing here drew on PBMCs, taken from a glioma patient whose treatment included an IDH1 peptide vaccine. These receptors originate from a man aged 25 to 40 with glioma.

The chain uses TRBV6-6 and TRBJ2-7; D not certain. The germline V gene encodes CDR1 MNHNY and CDR2 SVGAGI (reference sequence). CDR3 length: 13 amino acids. V lost 2 bases to trimming and J lost 3 bases, with 8 bases between them. The CDR3 region has the DNA TGTGCCAGCAGTTACATGGGAAACTACGAGCAGTACTTC. It encodes CASSYMGNYEQYF.

This sequence joins TRBV5-4 and TRBJ2-3; D possibly corresponds to TRBD1 (5 bases). The CDR3 spans 14 residues. Germline CDR1 and CDR2: SGHNT and YYREEE (reference sequence). Deletions cut 4 bases from V and 2 bases from J, with 11 bases between. CDR3 protein: CASSMDINTDTQYF. CDR3 sequence (DNA): TGTGCCAGCAGCATGGACATTAACACAGATACGCAGTATTTT.

This rearrangement joins TRBV19 to TRBJ1-3; D is unresolved. CDR3 length: 18 amino acids. Trimming stripped 4 bases from V and 0 bases from J, with 19 bases between. In germline, CDR1 is LNHDA, CDR2 SQIVND (reference sequence). As DNA, the CDR3 is TGTGCCAGTAGTACTATTCCGCCTACCCCCTACTCTGGAAACACCATATATTTT. Translation gives CASSTIPPTPYSGNTIYF.

The chain couples TRBV5-8 to TRBJ1-2, with D unclear. Trimming took off 0 bases at V and 5 bases at J, with 11 bases between the two ends. CDR1 is SGHTS, CDR2 YDEGEE, per germline. The CDR3 is 14 amino acids. CDR3: CASSLGSRNYGYTF. In DNA, the CDR3 is TGTGCCAGCAGCTTGGGCTCCCGCAATTATGGCTACACCTTC. The full variable domain, with the rest looked up from reference TRBV5-8 and TRBJ1-2, is EAGVTQSPTHLIKTRGQQATLRCSPISGHTSVYWYQQALGLGLQFLLWYDEGEERNRGNFPPRFSGRQFPNYSSELNVNALELEDSALYLCASSLGSRNYGYTFGSGTRLTVV.

This clone was seen once. The chain joins TRBV2 to TRBJ1-4, with D perhaps TRBD1 (6 bases). Trimming pared 4 bases from V and 12 bases from J, leaving 12 bases between. The germline V gene encodes CDR1 SNHLY and CDR2 FYNNEI. The CDR3 is 12 residues long. CDR3 bases: TGTGCCAGCAGTGCAGGGGCGATCGAACTGTTTTTT. Protein: CASSAGAIELFF.

V is TRBV29-1 and J is TRBJ1-1; 7 bases align to TRBD1. Trimming removed 6 bases from V and 7 bases from J; junction bases left unmatched: 8. CDR1 is SQVTM and CDR2 is ANQGSEA in the germline V gene. This CDR3 has 12 amino acids. The CDR3 protein is CSVEFQGGEAFF. The CDR3 region has the DNA TGCAGCGTAGAATTCCAGGGGGGTGAAGCTTTCTTT.

J is TRBJ1-4 and V is TRBV5-1; TRBD1 matches 9 bases. The length of the CDR3 is 15 residues. Germline values: CDR1 SGHRS, CDR2 YFSETQ. Trimming at V came to 4 bases and at J to 3 bases, leaving 4 bases not matched to a gene. The CDR3 is CASSTWTGANEKLFF. The DNA of the CDR3 is TGCGCCAGCAGCACCTGGACAGGGGCTAATGAAAAACTGTTTTTT. Filled out from reference TRBV5-1 and TRBJ1-4, the complete variable domain reads KAGVTQTPRYLIKTRGQQVTLSCSPISGHRSVSWYQQTPGQGLQFLFEYFSETQRNKGNFPGRFSGRQFSNSRSEMNVSTLELGDSALYLCASSTWTGANEKLFFGSGTQLSVL.

The rearrangement links TRBV29-1 to TRBJ2-1; unclear D gene. The ends were cut back, 0 bases at V and 6 bases at J, with 9 bases in the middle. This CDR3 comprises 13 residues. CDR1 and CDR2 from the germline V gene are SQVTM and ANQGSEA. DNA of the CDR3: TGCAGCGTTGAAGATTACAGCGCCAATGAGCAGTTCTTC. Its protein product is CSVEDYSANEQFF.

On this clone: One end of the junction is discordant with germline, which a read error may explain. This chain connects TRBV6-5 to TRBJ1-4; the D is unclear. CDR1 and CDR2 (germline): MNHEY, SVGAGI. The CDR3 runs to 12 residues. The CDR3 DNA reads TGTGCCAGCAGTTACTCGGGCCCAATAAGTTTCTTT. Its translation is CASSYSGPISFF.

The rearrangement joins TRBV5-1 to TRBJ2-2; 9 nucleotides align to TRBD2. CDR3 size: 19 residues. Germline V lookup: CDR1 SGHRS, CDR2 YFSETQ. Trimming at V came to 5 bases and at J to 4 bases, leaving 18 bases not matched to a gene. The CDR3 DNA is TGCGCCAGCAGTCCCGGAGGGCGGAGCGGGGGGCCAGGCACCGGGGAGCTGTTTTTT. This sequence encodes CASSPGGRSGGPGTGELFF.

The J gene is TRBJ1-2, the V gene TRBV11-3; no clear D gene. The CDR3 sequence is 14 residues long. V was shortened by 5 bases and J by 4 bases, with 14 bases between the two germline ends. Germline CDR1 is SGHNT and CDR2 is YENEEA. CDR3 protein: CASSPPGSIYGYTF. The CDR3 region has the DNA TGTGCCAGCAGCCCGCCCGGGAGCATCTATGGCTACACCTTC. Filled out from reference TRBV11-3 and TRBJ1-2, the complete variable domain reads EAGVVQSPRYKIIEKKQPVAFWCNPISGHNTLYWYLQNLGQGPELLIRYENEEAVDDSQLPKDRFSAERLKGVDSTLKIQPAELGDSAVYLCASSPPGSIYGYTFGSGTRLTVV.

J is TRBJ1-5 and V is TRBV15, with 7 bases aligning to TRBD1. The ends lost 7 bases at V and 0 bases at J; junction bases unmatched: 3. Germline V lookup: CDR1 LNHNV, CDR2 YYDKDF (reference sequence). This CDR3 has 14 residues. The CDR3 reads CATNDRVSNQPQHF. In DNA form, the CDR3 reads TGTGCCACCAACGACAGGGTTAGCAATCAGCCCCAGCATTTT.

Only one count was recorded for this clone. V gene TRBV27 combines with J gene TRBJ1-5; D remains ambiguous. Germline assignment: CDR1 MNHEY and CDR2 SMNVEV (reference sequence). This CDR3 contains 14 residues. The V end was cut by 5 bases, the J end by 1 base, with 9 bases between. CDR3 protein: CASSPVLSNQPQHF. CDR3 sequence (DNA): TGTGCCAGCAGTCCCGTGTTGAGCAATCAGCCCCAGCATTTT.

The chain combines TRBV4-1 with TRBJ2-2; perhaps TRBD1 as D (6 bases). The CDR3 is 17 amino acids. Germline V gives CDR1 MGHRA, CDR2 YSYEKL. The germline V and J ends were trimmed by 4 bases and 0 bases, with 15 bases remaining between them. The CDR3 reads CASSLDPTGTNTGELFF. CDR3 nucleotides: TGCGCCAGCAGCCTCGACCCGACAGGCACGAACACCGGGGAGCTGTTTTTT.

A single count supports this clone. The chain carries TRBV30 and TRBJ1-6; TRBD1 is a possible D gene (6 bases). The CDR3 has 15 residues. Trimming cost V 5 bases and J 7 bases, with 18 bases left between them. Per germline, CDR1 GTSNPN and CDR2 SVGIG (reference sequence). The CDR3: CAWVSRDMLNSPLHF. CDR3 in DNA: TGTGCCTGGGTGTCCCGGGACATGCTAAATTCACCCCTCCACTTT.

The chain carries TRBV6-5 and TRBJ2-7; D possibly corresponds to TRBD1 (6 bases). CDR1 MNHEY and CDR2 SVGAGI come from the germline V gene. The CDR3 runs to 12 residues. Trimming cost V 6 bases and J 4 bases, with 10 bases left between them. CDR3 residues: CASSPGQYEQYF. CDR3 nucleotide sequence: TGTGCCAGCAGCCCCGGACAGTACGAGCAGTACTTC.

This chain connects TRBV7-9 to TRBJ1-1, with D perhaps matching TRBD1 (5 bases). The CDR3 runs 15 residues. Trimming removed 1 base at V and 7 bases at J, with 16 bases between. CDR1 and CDR2 (germline): SEHNR, FQNEAQ (reference sequence). As DNA, the CDR3 is TGTGCCAGCAGCTTAGTAAACTCTGGGGGAGGTGAAGCTTTCTTT. Protein product: CASSLVNSGGGEAFF.

V gene TRBV11-2 combines with J gene TRBJ2-7; no clear D gene. Between the trimmed V and J ends, which lost 3 bases and 4 bases, there was a span of 10 bases. CDR1 is SGHAT, CDR2 FQNNGV, per germline. The CDR3 is 13 residues long. CDR3 protein: CASSLAVAYEQYF. CDR3 DNA: TGTGCCAGCAGCTTGGCAGTCGCGTACGAGCAGTACTTC. The whole variable domain, remainder taken from reference TRBV11-2 and TRBJ2-7, is EAGVAQSPRYKIIEKRQSVAFWCNPISGHATLYWYQQILGQGPKLLIQFQNNGVVDDSQLPKDRFSAERLKGVDSTLKIQPAKLEDSAVYLCASSLAVAYEQYFGPGTRLTVT.

The chain is built from TRBV7-2 and TRBJ2-2; D gene ambiguous. This CDR3 comprises 15 residues. Germline V gene data show CDR1 as SGHTA and CDR2 as FQGNSA. Trimming pared 6 bases from V and 1 base from J, leaving 12 bases between. The CDR3 DNA reads TGTGCCAGCAGATCTGACTCAGGGAACACCGGGGAGCTGTTTTTT. It encodes CASRSDSGNTGELFF.

The rearrangement uses TRBV19 and TRBJ2-7; 7 nucleotides line up with TRBD1. The germline V gene encodes CDR1 LNHDA and CDR2 SQIVND (reference sequence). This CDR3 is built from 17 residues. The J segment lost 2 bases and the V segment lost 2 bases, leaving 12 bases of the junction unmatched. This CDR3 reads CASSINHVTGLPYEQYF. CDR3 coding DNA: TGTGCCAGTAGTATAAACCACGTGACAGGGCTGCCCTACGAGCAGTACTTC.

The rearrangement links TRBV7-9 to TRBJ1-4; maybe TRBD1 (5 bases). CDR3 length equals 14 residues. Trimming shortened V by 10 bases and J by 3 bases, and 15 bases separated the two germline ends. Germline CDR1 SEHNR, CDR2 FQNEAQ (reference sequence). This chain's CDR3 is CATSREAANEKLFF. Here the CDR3 DNA reads TGTGCCACCTCCAGGGAGGCGGCTAATGAAAAACTGTTTTTT. Drawing the rest from reference TRBV7-9 and TRBJ1-4, the complete variable domain is DTGVSQNPRHKITKRGQNVTFRCDPISEHNRLYWYRQTLGQGPEFLTYFQNEAQLEKSRLLSDRFSAERPKGSFSTLEIQRTEQGDSAMYLCATSREAANEKLFFGSGTQLSVL.

The V gene is TRBV4-1, the J gene TRBJ2-2, with D uncertain. The CDR3 totals 16 residues. Germline-derived CDR1 and CDR2 are MGHRA and YSYEKL. With 1 base removed from V and 1 base from J, the gap between germline ends came to 10 bases. Here the CDR3 reads CASSQVFQLNTGELFF. As DNA, the CDR3 is TGCGCCAGCAGCCAAGTGTTCCAGCTGAACACCGGGGAGCTGTTTTTT.

CDR3 sequence (DNA): TGCGCCAGCAGCCCGGGGGACAGGTTCTCCTACGAGCAGTACTTC. It specifies CASSPGDRFSYEQYF. The J gene is TRBJ2-7, the V gene TRBV5-1; TRBD1 aligns across 8 bases. Per germline, CDR1 SGHRS and CDR2 YFSETQ. The CDR3 is 15 residues long. Losses at the gene ends were 4 bases for V and 0 bases for J; bases not matched to a gene: 6.

V is TRBV5-1 and J is TRBJ2-5; D possibly corresponds to TRBD1 (5 bases). Germline lookup yields CDR1 SGHRS and CDR2 YFSETQ. The CDR3 spans 14 residues. Trimming cost V 3 bases and J 0 bases, with 9 bases left between them. The CDR3 spells CASSYQGDQETQYF. DNA of the CDR3: TGCGCCAGCAGCTACCAGGGTGACCAAGAGACCCAGTACTTC. The full variable domain, in which reference TRBV5-1 and TRBJ2-5 provide the parts outside the CDR3, is KAGVTQTPRYLIKTRGQQVTLSCSPISGHRSVSWYQQTPGQGLQFLFEYFSETQRNKGNFPGRFSGRQFSNSRSEMNVSTLELGDSALYLCASSYQGDQETQYFGPGTRLLVL.

The J gene is TRBJ1-2, the V gene TRBV5-1; D is ambiguous. This CDR3 is built from 12 residues. V lost 3 bases and J lost 6, with 9 bases in between. In germline, CDR1 is SGHRS, CDR2 YFSETQ. The CDR3 loop is CASSSDGNGYTF. In DNA, the CDR3 is TGCGCCAGCAGCTCTGACGGGAATGGCTACACCTTC.

This chain links TRBV4-1 with TRBJ1-1; no reliable D call. V dropped 10 bases and J dropped 1 base, with 16 bases sitting between them. Germline V gene sequence: CDR1 MGHRA, CDR2 YSYEKL. The CDR3 runs 14 residues. The CDR3: CATSDVWGNTEAFF. As DNA, the CDR3 is TGCGCCACCTCAGACGTTTGGGGGAACACTGAAGCTTTCTTT.

The V call is TRBV6-1, the J call TRBJ2-2, with 9 bases aligning to TRBD1. From germline, CDR1 is MNHNS and CDR2 SASEGT. The CDR3 spans 15 residues. V shed 5 bases, J shed 5 bases, and the junction held 6 bases outside the gene matches. CDR3 loop: CASSSPDRGTGELFF. CDR3 coding DNA: TGTGCCAGCAGTTCGCCAGACAGGGGGACCGGGGAGCTGTTTTTT.